These T cell receptor beta chains were read from a single sample in a study of T-cell memory formation after mild COVID-19. MiXCR was run by TCRdb on the 5' RACE reads, yielding one entry per CDR3 protein. The sample lists 250,000 to 400,000 distinct CDR3 sequences; approximately 14% were seen once. Specimen: PBMCs or a T cell subset sorted from them (not recorded which). Receptors were obtained from a man aged 18 to 29 who had mild COVID-19 (a few samples of this study predate the infection). Cell type and time point are not known. CDR3s include the opening cysteine and the closing phenylalanine or tryptophan. D genes are given only for firm matches. Clone size, where shown, is once, few, many, or a class for clones that have expanded.

v_gene: TRBV7-9; j_gene: TRBJ1-5; abundance: -; d_gene: -; CDR3nt: TGTGCCAGCAGCTTATGGGATCAGCCCCAGCATTTT; CDR3aa: CASSLWDQPQHF
v_gene: TRBV6-6; j_gene: TRBJ1-1; abundance: -; d_gene: -; CDR3nt: TGTGCCAGCAGTTACGAGGGTTTTGGCACTGAAGCTTTCTTT; CDR3aa: CASSYEGFGTEAFF
v_gene: TRBV5-5; j_gene: TRBJ2-4; abundance: -; d_gene: TRBD2; CDR3nt: TGTGCCAGCACCCGAGGGGCTAGCGGGGGAGACATTCAGTACTTC; CDR3aa: CASTRGASGGDIQYF
v_gene: TRBV18; j_gene: TRBJ1-1; abundance: -; d_gene: TRBD1; CDR3nt: TGTGCCAGCTCACCTGACAGGGTAATCGTTGGAGCTTTCTTT; CDR3aa: CASSPDRVIVGAFF
v_gene: TRBV5-1; j_gene: TRBJ2-3; abundance: -; d_gene: TRBD1; CDR3nt: TGCGCCAGCAGCCCCACCGGGACAGGGGGCATTACGCAGTATTTT; CDR3aa: CASSPTGTGGITQYF
v_gene: TRBV7-6; j_gene: TRBJ2-1; abundance: many; d_gene: -; CDR3nt: TGTGCCAGCGGGCCGGACAGCAGCTCCTACAATGAGCAGTTCTTC; CDR3aa: CASGPDSSSYNEQFF
v_gene: TRBV27; j_gene: TRBJ1-1; abundance: many; d_gene: -; CDR3nt: TGTGCCGCCGCTCGGGTCGCGGGCTCTGAAGCTTTCTTT; CDR3aa: CAAARVAGSEAFF
v_gene: TRBV5-1; j_gene: TRBJ1-4; abundance: few; d_gene: -; CDR3nt: TGCGCCAGCAGCGAGGACTATATGGGAAAACTGTTTTTT; CDR3aa: CASSEDYMGKLFF
v_gene: TRBV5-1; j_gene: TRBJ1-5; abundance: few; d_gene: -; CDR3nt: TGCGCCAGCAGCTTGGATGGGGAGCGCAATCAGCCCCAGCATTTT; CDR3aa: CASSLDGERNQPQHF
v_gene: TRBV6-2/TRBV6-3; j_gene: TRBJ2-5; abundance: -; d_gene: TRBD1; CDR3nt: TGTGACAGCAGTTACGGGACAGTAGAGACCCAGTACTTC; CDR3aa: CDSSYGTVETQYF
v_gene: TRBV11-2; j_gene: TRBJ2-7; abundance: -; d_gene: TRBD2; CDR3nt: TGTGCCAGCAGCTTACCCCGGACTAGCGGCCACGAGCAGTACTTC; CDR3aa: CASSLPRTSGHEQYF
v_gene: TRBV5-1; j_gene: TRBJ1-1; abundance: few; d_gene: -; CDR3nt: TGCGCCAGCAGCTTGTTAGCAGATATGAACACTGAAGCTTTCTTT; CDR3aa: CASSLLADMNTEAFF
v_gene: TRBV24-1; j_gene: TRBJ2-2; abundance: few; d_gene: TRBD1; CDR3nt: TGTGCCACCAGTGATGGAGGACAGGTGCCCGGGGAGCTGTTTTTT; CDR3aa: CATSDGGQVPGELFF
v_gene: TRBV18; j_gene: TRBJ2-7; abundance: -; d_gene: -; CDR3nt: TGTGCCAGCTCATCCGGGGACCCATACGAGCAGTACTTC; CDR3aa: CASSSGDPYEQYF
v_gene: TRBV25-1; j_gene: TRBJ2-1; abundance: -; d_gene: TRBD2; CDR3nt: TGTGCCAGCAGTGGTCTAGCGGGGCGAAGCTCCTACAATGAGCAGTTCTTC; CDR3aa: CASSGLAGRSSYNEQFF
v_gene: TRBV2; j_gene: TRBJ2-5; abundance: few; d_gene: -; CDR3nt: TGTGCCAGCACCGAAGGGCCAACCCAGTACTTC; CDR3aa: CASTEGPTQYF
v_gene: TRBV5-1; j_gene: TRBJ2-1; abundance: -; d_gene: -; CDR3nt: TGCGCCAGCGCCACTCTATGGGATGAGCAGTTCTTC; CDR3aa: CASATLWDEQFF
v_gene: TRBV7-2; j_gene: TRBJ1-2; abundance: -; d_gene: -; CDR3nt: TGTGCCAGCAGACCCCCGGGGGGTCATGGCTACACCTTC; CDR3aa: CASRPPGGHGYTF
v_gene: TRBV5-1; j_gene: TRBJ2-2; abundance: many; d_gene: TRBD2; CDR3nt: TGCGCCAGCAGCTTGTCAGCGGGGGGGCTCGCCGGGGAGCTGTTTTTT; CDR3aa: CASSLSAGGLAGELFF
v_gene: TRBV5-1; j_gene: TRBJ2-3; abundance: few; d_gene: TRBD1; CDR3nt: TGCGCCAGCAGCTTGGGTTCGCAGGGGGCAGATACGCAGTATTTT; CDR3aa: CASSLGSQGADTQYF
v_gene: TRBV7-2; j_gene: TRBJ2-5; abundance: few; d_gene: -; CDR3nt: TGTGCCAGCAGCTGGACGGAGACCCAGTACTTC; CDR3aa: CASSWTETQYF
v_gene: TRBV6-5; j_gene: TRBJ1-2; abundance: -; d_gene: -; CDR3nt: TGTGCCAGCACCCGCCAACAAGGGCAGAACTATGGCTACACCTTC; CDR3aa: CASTRQQGQNYGYTF
v_gene: TRBV12-3/TRBV12-4; j_gene: TRBJ1-2; abundance: -; d_gene: TRBD1; CDR3nt: TGTGCCAGCACTGCAGGGGGCTGGGGCTATGGCTACACCTTC; CDR3aa: CASTAGGWGYGYTF
v_gene: TRBV25-1; j_gene: TRBJ2-7; abundance: -; d_gene: -; CDR3nt: TGTGCCAGCAGCCTGCTGCGGGGTTCCGAGCAGTACTTC; CDR3aa: CASSLLRGSEQYF
v_gene: TRBV7-8; j_gene: TRBJ2-1; abundance: -; d_gene: -; CDR3nt: TGTGCCAGCAACGTTGAACCAGTAAATGAGCAGTTCTTC; CDR3aa: CASNVEPVNEQFF
v_gene: TRBV29-1; j_gene: TRBJ2-7; abundance: -; d_gene: -; CDR3nt: TGCAGCGTTGAAACTCCGCCGGGGTACGAGCAGTACTTC; CDR3aa: CSVETPPGYEQYF